This TCR beta chain comes out of a study of CD8 T cells in Susac syndrome. RNA in amounts of about 0.5 to 1 ug was reverse transcribed with random hexamers. TCRdb re-called the immunoSEQ multiplex PCR reads with MiXCR, one entry per CDR3 protein. The sample records some 130,000 distinct CDR3 sequences, around 94% being singletons. This CDR3 has 13 amino acids. In germline, CDR1 is DFQATT, CDR2 SNEGSKA (reference sequence). V lost 3 bases and J lost 1, with 9 bases in between. In the multiple sclerosis control group, patients were treatment-naive and had stable or active relapsing-remitting disease. TEMRA cells were FACS-enriched, with CD8+ and CD4+ T cells isolated negatively.

Input material: CD4+ T cells from PBMCs. This sequence joins TRBV20-1 and TRBJ1-2; D gene unclear. The sequence derives from a human donor with multiple sclerosis. This chain's CDR3 is CSARARNNYGYTF. DNA of the CDR3: TGCAGTGCTAGGGCACGGAATAACTATGGCTACACCTTC.